Listed below are T cell receptor beta chains from one sample, sequenced in a study of beta chain features in type 1 diabetes. TCRdb's table, derived via immunoSEQ multiplex PCR, lists solely in-frame clones and lacks some. Of about 360,000 clones detected, around 13% appear once; the ten largest clones hold around 0.0099%. The sample comprised naive CD4+ T cells from blood. All receptors derive from a woman between 18 and 29 years old with type 1 diabetes. Each CDR3 is given with its conserved first and last residue. The order of the fields is V gene, J gene, CDR3 length, clone size, D gene, CDR3 DNA, CDR3 protein. The D gene is left open where the match is weak. Not every row has a clone size; where given, it reads once, few, many or a size class.

>TRBV2|TRBJ2-1|17|NA|TRBD2
TGTGCCAGCAGTGAGCCGGGCTCCCAGCGGGAGATGAATGAGCAGTTCTTC
CASSEPGSQREMNEQFF
>TRBV7-9|TRBJ2-7|15|few|TRBD1
TGTGCCAGCAGCTTAGGTCAGGGGACAGCCGGCGAGCAGTACTTC
CASSLGQGTAGEQYF
>TRBV5-6|TRBJ2-3|16|NA|TRBD2
TGTGCCAGCAGCTTGACTCGCGGGAGTGGCACAGATACGCAGTATTTT
CASSLTRGSGTDTQYF
>TRBV7-9|TRBJ1-1|14|NA|NA
TGTGCCAGCAGGATCAGGGGTGGTAACACTGAAGCTTTCTTT
CASRIRGGNTEAFF
>TRBV5-5|TRBJ2-5|17|NA|NA
TGTGCCAGCAGCTTGTGGGAGTTAGGCGGGACGGGTGAGACCCAGTACTTC
CASSLWELGGTGETQYF
>TRBV29-1|TRBJ1-2|14|NA|TRBD1
TGCAGCGTCGGCCCTACAGGGGGTTCCTATGGCTACACCTTC
CSVGPTGGSYGYTF
>TRBV2|TRBJ2-3|14|few|NA
TGTGCCACCCGTTCCGGAGGGGCGGCAGATACGCAGTATTTT
CATRSGGAADTQYF
>TRBV28|TRBJ2-7|14|NA|TRBD2
TGTGCCAGCCTCAGCGGGACCGGTTCCTACGAGCAGTACTTC
CASLSGTGSYEQYF
>TRBV6-5|TRBJ2-1|13|NA|TRBD2
TGTGCCACCCGGGCGGGAGGCTACAATGAGCAGTTCTTC
CATRAGGYNEQFF
>TRBV4-3|TRBJ1-5|16|NA|TRBD1
TGCGCCAGCAGCCACGGGACAGGGGACGGTACCCAGCCCCAGCATTTT
CASSHGTGDGTQPQHF
>TRBV28|TRBJ2-3|14|few|TRBD2
TGTGCCAGCAGCCTGAGCGGGGCCACAGATACGCAGTATTTT
CASSLSGATDTQYF
>TRBV29-1|TRBJ2-4|14|few|NA
TGCAGCGTTGAACCCGAGCGTGTCAAAAACATTCAGTACTTC
CSVEPERVKNIQYF
>TRBV10-3|TRBJ2-5|16|few|NA
TGTGCCATCAGCGAATCAGCGGGTGCTGTCCTGGAGACCCAGTACTTC
CAISESAGAVLETQYF
>TRBV4-3|TRBJ2-7|15|NA|NA
TGCGCCAGCAGCCAGCTACAGGGGGGGGCTTATAAGCAGTACTTC
CASSQLQGGAYKQYF
>TRBV9|TRBJ2-3|17|few|TRBD2
TGTGCCAGCAGCGTTGGGACTAGCGGGGGGGCTGGGGATACGCAGTATTTT
CASSVGTSGGAGDTQYF
>TRBV27|TRBJ2-1|13|few|NA
TGTGCCAGCAGTTTGCAGGGAAACAATGAGCAGTTCTTC
CASSLQGNNEQFF
>TRBV7-9|TRBJ1-2|15|few|NA
TGTGCCAGCAGCTCCCCTGGGGGGGCGGACTATGGCTACACCTTC
CASSSPGGADYGYTF
>TRBV7-9|TRBJ2-7|13|NA|NA
TGTGCCAGCAGCTTCCCCGGTGGCTACGAGCAGTACTTC
CASSFPGGYEQYF
>TRBV15|TRBJ2-7|16|NA|NA
TGTGCCACCAGCAGACGAGGGAGCGGGACAGGTTACGAGCAGTACTTC
CATSRRGSGTGYEQYF
>TRBV5-1|TRBJ2-5|14|NA|NA
TGCGCCAGCAGCTTGGTCCCCAGGGGAGAGACCCAGTACTTC
CASSLVPRGETQYF
>TRBV25-1|TRBJ1-2|14|NA|TRBD1
TGTGCCAGCAGTGAATCGACAGGGCGCTATGGCTACACCTTC
CASSESTGRYGYTF
>TRBV7-9|TRBJ1-1|15|few|NA
TGTGCCAGCAGCTTGGGGACAAATGGGAACACTGAAGCTTTCTTT
CASSLGTNGNTEAFF
>TRBV6-5|TRBJ1-6|12|few|NA
TGTGCCACGCGGGGACCGAATTCACCCCTCCACTTT
CATRGPNSPLHF
>TRBV19|TRBJ1-6|13|NA|NA
TGTGCCAGTACTTCAGACAGGAATTCACCCCTCCACTTT
CASTSDRNSPLHF
>TRBV19|TRBJ2-6|15|NA|NA
TGTGCCAGTAGTATCCAGGGTCCTGGGGCCAACGTCCTGACTTTC
CASSIQGPGANVLTF
>TRBV18|TRBJ2-1|12|once|NA
TGTGCCAGCTCACCGGCCGCGGCCGAGCAGTTCTTC
CASSPAAAEQFF
>TRBV7-3|TRBJ2-6|15|few|NA
TGTGCCAGCAGCTTTTCCGGCTCTGGGGCCAACGTCCTGACTTTC
CASSFSGSGANVLTF
>TRBV27|TRBJ2-1|16|NA|NA
TGTGCCAGCAGTTTATCAGGCGGGCCCGCGTACAATGAGCAGTTCTTC
CASSLSGGPAYNEQFF
>TRBV7-9|TRBJ2-6|14|NA|NA
TGTGCCAGCAGCCAGTCTAGGGGGGCCAACGTCCTGACTTTC
CASSQSRGANVLTF
>TRBV7-2|TRBJ1-1|14|few|NA
TGTGCCAGCAGCTTAGTTCGGTACGACACTGAAGCTTTCTTT
CASSLVRYDTEAFF
>TRBV2|TRBJ2-7|13|few|NA
TGTGCCAGCAGTGCCGACTCCTCCTACGAGCAGTACTTC
CASSADSSYEQYF
>TRBV7-2|TRBJ2-1|17|NA|TRBD1
TGTGCCAGCAGCTTAGGGTTGAGAGGGGGCCGCATTCATGAGCAGTTCTTC
CASSLGLRGGRIHEQFF
>TRBV19|TRBJ2-6|13|NA|NA
TGTGCCAGTCGGGGGTCTGGGGCCAACGTCCTGACTTTC
CASRGSGANVLTF
>TRBV4-3|TRBJ2-4|17|few|TRBD1
TGCGCCAGCAGCCAAGCGGAGGGACAGGGGGCCAAAAACATTCAGTACTTC
CASSQAEGQGAKNIQYF
>TRBV10-3|TRBJ2-7|15|NA|TRBD1
TGTGCCATCAGTCCACGGGGACAGGTCTCCTACGAGCAGTACTTC
CAISPRGQVSYEQYF
>TRBV4-3|TRBJ2-5|14|NA|NA
TGCGCCAGCAGCCAAGCGGGAGCAGGGGAGACCCAGTACTTC
CASSQAGAGETQYF
>TRBV18|TRBJ1-1|12|few|NA
TGTGCCAGCTCACCGCGGAACACTGAAGCTTTCTTT
CASSPRNTEAFF
>TRBV11-2|TRBJ1-4|15|NA|TRBD1
TGTGCCAGCAGCTTTATGGTGGCAGGGGGCAAAAAACTGTTTTTT
CASSFMVAGGKKLFF
>TRBV4-3|TRBJ2-5|12|NA|NA
TGCGCCAGCAGCCCCCGGGGGGAGACCCAGTACTTC
CASSPRGETQYF
>TRBV28|TRBJ1-1|14|few|NA
TGTGCCAGCAGTTTATCGACAGTGAACACTGAAGCTTTCTTT
CASSLSTVNTEAFF